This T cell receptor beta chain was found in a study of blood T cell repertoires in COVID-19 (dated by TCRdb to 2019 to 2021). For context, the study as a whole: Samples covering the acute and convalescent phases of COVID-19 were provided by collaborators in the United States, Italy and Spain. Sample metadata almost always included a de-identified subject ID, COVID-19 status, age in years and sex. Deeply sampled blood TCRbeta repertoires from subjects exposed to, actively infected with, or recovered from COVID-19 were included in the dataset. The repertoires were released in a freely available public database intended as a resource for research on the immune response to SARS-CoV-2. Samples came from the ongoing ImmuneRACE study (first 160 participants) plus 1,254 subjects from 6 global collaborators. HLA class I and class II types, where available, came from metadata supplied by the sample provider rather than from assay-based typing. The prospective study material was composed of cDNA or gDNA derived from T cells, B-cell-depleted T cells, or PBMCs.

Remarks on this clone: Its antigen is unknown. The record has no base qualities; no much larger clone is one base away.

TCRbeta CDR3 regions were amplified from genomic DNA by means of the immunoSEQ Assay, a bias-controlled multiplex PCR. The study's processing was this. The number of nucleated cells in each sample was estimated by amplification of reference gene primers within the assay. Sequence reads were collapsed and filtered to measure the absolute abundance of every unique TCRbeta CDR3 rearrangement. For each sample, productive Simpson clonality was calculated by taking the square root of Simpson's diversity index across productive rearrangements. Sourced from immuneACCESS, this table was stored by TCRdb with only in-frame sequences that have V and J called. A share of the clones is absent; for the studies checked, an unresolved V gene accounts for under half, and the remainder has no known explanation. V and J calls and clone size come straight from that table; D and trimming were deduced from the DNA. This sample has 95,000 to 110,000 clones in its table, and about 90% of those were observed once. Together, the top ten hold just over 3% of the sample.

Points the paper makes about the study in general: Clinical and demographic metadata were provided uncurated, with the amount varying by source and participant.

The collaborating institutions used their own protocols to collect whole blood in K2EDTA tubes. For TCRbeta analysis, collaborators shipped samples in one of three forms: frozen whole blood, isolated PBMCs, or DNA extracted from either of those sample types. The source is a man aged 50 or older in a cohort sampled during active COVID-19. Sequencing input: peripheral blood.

This receptor carries the CDR3 CASSQAADSRNGYTF. The nucleotides read TGTGCCAGCAGCCAAGCCGCGGACAGTCGAAATGGCTACACCTTC. This sequence uses TRBV4-2 and TRBJ1-2, and perhaps TRBD1 as D gene, on 6 matching bases. From the cysteine through the phenylalanine, the CDR3 covers 15 amino acids. CDR3 DNA only is kept here, 45 bases in frame from base 1. The germline V gene provides CDR1 LGHNA and CDR2 YNFKEQ. V sheds 1 base and J sheds 6 bases, leaving 15 bases between their ends.